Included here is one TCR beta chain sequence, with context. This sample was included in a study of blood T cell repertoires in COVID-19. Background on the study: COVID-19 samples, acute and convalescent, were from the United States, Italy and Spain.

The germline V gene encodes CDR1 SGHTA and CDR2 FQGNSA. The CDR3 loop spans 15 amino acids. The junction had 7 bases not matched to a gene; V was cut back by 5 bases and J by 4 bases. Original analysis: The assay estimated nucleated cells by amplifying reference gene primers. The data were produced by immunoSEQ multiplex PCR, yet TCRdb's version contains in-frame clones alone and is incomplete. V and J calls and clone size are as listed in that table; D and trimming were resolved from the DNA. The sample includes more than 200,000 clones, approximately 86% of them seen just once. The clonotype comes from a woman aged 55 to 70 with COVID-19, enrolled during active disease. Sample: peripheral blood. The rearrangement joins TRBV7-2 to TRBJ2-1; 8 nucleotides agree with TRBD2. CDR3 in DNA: TGTGCCAGCAGCACTCGAGCGGGAGAATACAATGAGCAGTTCTTC. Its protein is CASSTRAGEYNEQFF.